A single sample gave rise to the 9 T cell receptor beta chains below, sequenced in a study of CD8+CD57+ T cells in acquired aplastic anemia. CDR3 and TCR beta VDJ profiling relied on genomic DNA as the template. MiXCR, run by TCRdb on the reads, gives a single entry per CDR3 protein. The repertoire holds about half a million distinct CDR3 sequences, with over 25% as singletons. Those patients picked for sequencing had displayed CD8+CD57+ cell expansion on flow cytometry. Sequencing was carried out using sorted CD4+, CD8+, or CD8+CD57+ T cells (not recorded which) from PBMCs. The receptors come from a human donor with aplastic anemia.

This clonotype was found many times. This chain links TRBV24-1 with TRBJ2-3; weak D call: TRBD2 (5 bases). Between the trimmed V and J ends, which lost 3 bases and 2 bases, there was a span of 11 bases. The CDR3 length is 15 residues. Germline loops: CDR1 KGHDR, CDR2 SFDVKD. The CDR3 DNA reads as TGTGCCACCAGTGATGAACTAGACCTCACAGATACGCAGTATTTT. Translating it yields CATSDELDLTDTQYF.

Regarding this clonotype: This may be a read error, as it is one base from a much larger clone. The rearrangement joins TRBV19 to TRBJ2-1; weak D call: TRBD1 (6 bases). This CDR3 is 14 amino acids long. Germline V gene sequence: CDR1 LNHDA, CDR2 SQIVND (reference sequence). The CDR3 here is CANSSGTLYNEQFF. CDR3 nucleotide sequence: TGTGCCAATAGTTCCGGGACACTGTACAATGAGCAGTTCTTC.

This clonotype was counted a few times. V is TRBV19 and J is TRBJ2-2; 11 bases are a match to TRBD2. This CDR3 has 14 residues. Trimming cost V 8 bases and J 8 bases; bases outside gene matches: 7. Germline CDR1 LNHDA, CDR2 SQIVND (reference sequence). CDR3 loop: CASGLAGGRGELFF. CDR3 DNA: TGTGCCAGTGGGCTAGCGGGGGGCCGGGGGGAGCTGTTTTTT.

This chain joins TRBV29-1 and TRBJ2-1; 12 bases are a match to TRBD2. The CDR3 is 13 amino acids. CDR1 and CDR2 from the germline V gene are SQVTM and ANQGSEA. The junction had 12 bases not matched to a gene; V was cut back by 6 bases and J by 15 bases. The CDR3 protein is CSVLQLAGGGAFF. CDR3 nucleotide sequence: TGCAGCGTCCTACAACTAGCGGGGGGCGGTGCGTTCTTC.

This clonotype was counted once. This chain links TRBV20-1 with TRBJ1-2; 7 nucleotides agree with TRBD1. CDR3 size: 14 residues. V lost 6 bases, J lost 5 bases, and 12 bases stayed unmatched. CDR1 and CDR2 (germline): DFQATT, SNEGSKA (reference sequence). CDR3 in DNA: TGCAGTGCGACGTATCCCGGGACAGAATATGGCTACACCTTC. It translates to CSATYPGTEYGYTF.

There are many counts of this clonotype. The genes are TRBV10-3 and TRBJ1-4; 7 nucleotides agree with TRBD1. V trimming: 2 bases; J trimming: 6 bases; junction bases outside the gene matches: 6. Germline CDR1 reads ENHRY; CDR2 reads SYGVKD. The CDR3 contains 15 residues. The CDR3, as DNA: TGTGCCATCAGTGAGCGAACAGGGGTTGATGAAAAACTGTTTTTT. It is translated as CAISERTGVDEKLFF.

This clonotype was counted ten times or more. This chain connects TRBV6-1 to TRBJ1-5, with a possible D match to TRBD1 (6 bases). This CDR3 region has 14 residues. Trimming stripped 8 bases from V and 2 bases from J, with 13 bases between. Germline assignment: CDR1 MNHNS and CDR2 SASEGT. The CDR3 spells CASQTGQRNQPQHF. CDR3 bases: TGTGCCAGCCAGACCGGACAGCGCAATCAGCCCCAGCATTTT.

This clonotype was observed a few times. This chain links TRBV6-2 or TRBV6-3 with TRBJ2-2, with TRBD2 identical over 9 bases. Germline V CDR1 and CDR2: MNHEY, SVGEGT. This CDR3 is 19 amino acids long. The junction had 9 bases not matched to a gene; V was cut back by 0 bases and J by 1 base. Here the CDR3 reads CASSYSGPSLAGNTGELFF. The CDR3 DNA follows: TGTGCCAGCAGTTACTCGGGGCCGTCACTAGCGGGGAACACCGGGGAGCTGTTTTTT.

The chain has TRBV11-1 and TRBJ1-2, with a tentative D call TRBD1 (5 bases). There are 15 residues in the CDR3. Per germline, CDR1 SGHAT and CDR2 FQDESV (reference sequence). Trimming took 4 bases from V and 2 from J, leaving 14 bases between them. The CDR3 sequence is CASSSTEIGNYGYTF. The CDR3 region has the DNA TGTGCCAGCAGCTCGACAGAGATAGGGAACTATGGCTACACCTTC.